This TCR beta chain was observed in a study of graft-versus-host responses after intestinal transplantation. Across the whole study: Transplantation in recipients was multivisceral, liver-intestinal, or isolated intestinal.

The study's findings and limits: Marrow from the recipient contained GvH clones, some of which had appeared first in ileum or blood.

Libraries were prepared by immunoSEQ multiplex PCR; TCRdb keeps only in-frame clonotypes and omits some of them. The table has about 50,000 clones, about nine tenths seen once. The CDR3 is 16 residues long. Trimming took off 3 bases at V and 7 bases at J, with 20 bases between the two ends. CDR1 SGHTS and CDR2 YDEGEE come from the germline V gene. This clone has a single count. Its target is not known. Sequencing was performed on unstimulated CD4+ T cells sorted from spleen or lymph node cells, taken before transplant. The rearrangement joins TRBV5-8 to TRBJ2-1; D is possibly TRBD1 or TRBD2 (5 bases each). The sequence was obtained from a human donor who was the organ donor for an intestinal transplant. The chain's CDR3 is CASSSNRDQKRNEQFF. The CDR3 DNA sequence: TGTGCCAGCAGCTCGAACCGGGACCAAAAGAGAAATGAGCAGTTCTTC.